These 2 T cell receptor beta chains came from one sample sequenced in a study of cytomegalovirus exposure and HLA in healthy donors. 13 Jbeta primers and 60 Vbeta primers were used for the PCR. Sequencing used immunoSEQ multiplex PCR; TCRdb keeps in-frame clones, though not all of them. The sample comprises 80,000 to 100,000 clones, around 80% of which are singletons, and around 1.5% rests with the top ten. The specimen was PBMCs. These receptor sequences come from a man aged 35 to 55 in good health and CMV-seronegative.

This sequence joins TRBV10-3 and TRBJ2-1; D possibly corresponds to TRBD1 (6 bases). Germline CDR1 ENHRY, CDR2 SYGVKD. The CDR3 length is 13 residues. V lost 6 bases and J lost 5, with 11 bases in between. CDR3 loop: CAISRDKNNEQFF. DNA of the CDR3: TGTGCCATCAGCCGGGACAAGAACAATGAGCAGTTCTTC.

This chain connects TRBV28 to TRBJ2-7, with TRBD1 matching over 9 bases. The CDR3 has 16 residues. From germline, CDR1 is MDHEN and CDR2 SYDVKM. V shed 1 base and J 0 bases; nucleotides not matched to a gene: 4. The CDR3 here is CASSLLTQGASYEQYF. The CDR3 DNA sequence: TGTGCCAGCAGTTTATTAACACAGGGGGCCTCCTACGAGCAGTACTTC.